The 26 T cell receptor beta chains listed next were all sequenced from one sample in a study of cytomegalovirus exposure and HLA in healthy donors. PCR involved 60 Vbeta and 13 Jbeta primers. The protocol was immunoSEQ multiplex PCR, while the TCRdb copy is restricted to in-frame clones and leaves out a portion. The repertoire consists of about 200,000 clones, with 87% occurring once and the leading ten covering 1.3%. Sequenced: PBMCs. These TCRs come from a man between 25 and 39 years old in good health and CMV-seronegative.

V usage is TRBV27 and J usage is TRBJ1-3, with D maybe TRBD1 (5 bases). Trimming took off 5 bases at V and 2 bases at J, with 10 bases between the two ends. Germline V gene lookup returns CDR1 MNHEY and CDR2 SMNVEV (reference sequence). The CDR3 covers 14 residues. The CDR3 nucleotides are TGTGCCAGCAGTACTACCAGGGCTGGAAACACCATATATTTT. Translating gives CASSTTRAGNTIYF.

The CDR3 bases are TGTGCCACGAACGGAGGCGGCTATGGCTACACCTTC. Amino acid sequence: CATNGGGYGYTF. V usage is TRBV19 and J usage is TRBJ1-2; D is unclear. CDR3 length: 12 amino acids. The V end was cut by 10 bases, the J end by 4 bases, with 13 bases between. Germline V gives CDR1 LNHDA, CDR2 SQIVND (reference sequence). The variable domain in full, completed from reference TRBV19 and TRBJ1-2, reads DGGITQSPKYLFRKEGQNVTLSCEQNLNHDAMYWYRQDPGQGLRLIYYSQIVNDFQKGDIAEGYSVSREKKESFPLTVTSAQKNPTAFYLCATNGGGYGYTFGSGTRLTVV.

This clone was recorded a few times. V is TRBV7-5 and J is TRBJ2-5; the table names TRBD2, a call not compared with the DNA. The better agreement between TRBJ2-7 and the DNA end casts doubt on the J call. TRBV7-5 is flagged as a pseudogene. The length of the CDR3 is 14 residues. For the CDR3, the DNA is TGTGCCAGAAGCCCGGACTCCTCCATCTACGAGCAGTACTTC. It translates to CARSPDSSIYEQYF.

The chain has TRBV5-1 and TRBJ2-2; 13 nucleotides align to TRBD2. CDR1 is SGHRS, CDR2 YFSETQ, per germline. The CDR3 totals 19 residues. Germline trimming cut 4 bases from V and 3 bases from J; bases unmatched to any gene: 12. The CDR3 reads CASSTALTSGGADTGELFF. CDR3 bases: TGCGCCAGCAGCACCGCCCTTACTAGCGGGGGGGCCGACACCGGGGAGCTGTTTTTT.

V and J are TRBV6-1 and TRBJ1-2, with 9 bases identical to TRBD1. CDR3 length: 15 amino acids. Germline CDR1 reads MNHNS; CDR2 reads SASEGT. The ends lost 2 bases at V and 6 bases at J; junction bases unmatched: 7. The chain's CDR3 is CASSETPGTGNGYTF. The CDR3 DNA is TGTGCCAGCAGTGAAACCCCCGGGACAGGGAATGGCTACACCTTC.

This clone occurred a few times. The chain is built from TRBV7-9 and TRBJ2-3; tentative D call: TRBD2 (5 bases). Germline lookup yields CDR1 SEHNR and CDR2 FQNEAQ (reference sequence). Deletions cut 6 bases from V and 3 bases from J, with 13 bases between. The CDR3 is 14 amino acids. CDR3 amino acids: CASRPPGSTDTQYF. The CDR3 DNA reads TGTGCCAGCAGACCCCCGGGGAGTACAGATACGCAGTATTTT.

This rearrangement joins TRBV18 to TRBJ1-1; TRBD1 might be the D (6 bases). Germline V lookup: CDR1 KGHSH, CDR2 LQKENI. There are 14 residues in the CDR3. Trimming stripped 2 bases from V and 2 bases from J, with 9 bases between. Written as DNA, the CDR3 is TGTGCCAGCTCACCAAGGACAGTCAACACTGAAGCTTTCTTT. It yields the protein CASSPRTVNTEAFF.

V gene TRBV28 combines with J gene TRBJ1-5, with a possible D match to TRBD1 (5 bases). Trimming cost V 7 bases and J 6 bases, with 16 bases left between them. Germline values: CDR1 MDHEN, CDR2 SYDVKM. The CDR3 runs to 14 residues. In nucleotides, the CDR3 is TGTGCCAGCACCCTTGGGGGGGGTGCTCAGCCCCAGCATTTT. It translates to CASTLGGGAQPQHF.

The rearrangement uses TRBV6-6 and TRBJ2-5; the D gene is possibly TRBD2 (6 bases). This CDR3 has 14 amino acids. Trimming shortened V by 6 bases and J by 1 base, and 12 bases separated the two germline ends. Germline CDR1 MNHNY, CDR2 SVGAGI (reference sequence). CDR3 protein: CASRPRGIQETQYF. The CDR3 bases are TGTGCCAGCAGACCCCGGGGGATCCAAGAGACCCAGTACTTC.

CDR3 protein: CSVGGDSGANVLTF. For the CDR3, the DNA is TGCAGCGTGGGAGGGGACTCTGGGGCCAACGTCCTGACTTTC. The rearrangement links TRBV29-1 to TRBJ2-6; 7 nucleotides match TRBD2. Looked up from germline, CDR1 is SQVTM and CDR2 is ANQGSEA. There are 14 residues in the CDR3. Germline trimming cut 6 bases from V and 0 bases from J; bases unmatched to any gene: 2.

This clone has only one observation. The CDR3 region has the DNA TGTGCCAGCAGTGAGATGGCTACCGGGAGACGGGAGCTGTTTTTT. Its protein is CASSEMATGRRELFF. The V and J genes are TRBV2 and TRBJ2-2; the D gene is possibly TRBD2 (6 bases). Trimming left V 3 bases short and J 9 bases short, with 17 bases between. Germline V lookup: CDR1 SNHLY, CDR2 FYNNEI. CDR3 size: 15 residues.

This chain joins TRBV7-9 and TRBJ2-7, with TRBD1 identical over 8 bases. The V gene end was trimmed by 7 bases and the J gene end by 5 bases; junction bases not matched to a gene: 10. This CDR3 spans 14 amino acids. Germline-derived CDR1 and CDR2 are SEHNR and FQNEAQ (reference sequence). CDR3: CASTSPGQVDEQYF. In nucleotides, the CDR3 is TGTGCCAGCACCTCCCCGGGACAGGTGGACGAGCAGTACTTC. The whole variable domain, filled in from reference TRBV7-9 and TRBJ2-7, reads DTGVSQNPRHKITKRGQNVTFRCDPISEHNRLYWYRQTLGQGPEFLTYFQNEAQLEKSRLLSDRFSAERPKGSFSTLEIQRTEQGDSAMYLCASTSPGQVDEQYFGPGTRLTVT.

This chain joins TRBV6-1 and TRBJ2-3; D is unresolved. V was clipped by 3 bases and J by 0 bases, with 16 bases between them. Germline-derived CDR1 and CDR2 are MNHNS and SASEGT. The CDR3 is made up of 17 amino acids. The CDR3 loop is CASSESSVIASTDTQYF. The CDR3 DNA reads TGTGCCAGCAGTGAGTCATCGGTAATTGCTAGCACAGATACGCAGTATTTT.

J is TRBJ2-7 and V is TRBV4-1; a possible D gene is TRBD2 (6 bases). Germline V gene sequence: CDR1 MGHRA, CDR2 YSYEKL. This CDR3 has 16 residues. V lost 1 base and J 3 bases, leaving 16 bases between the germline ends. The chain's CDR3 is CASSQAPRGSIYEQYF. The CDR3, as DNA: TGCGCCAGCAGCCAAGCCCCACGGGGGTCGATCTACGAGCAGTACTTC.

The rearrangement uses TRBV28 and TRBJ1-2, with unresolved D. The CDR3 length is 15 residues. V was clipped by 3 bases and J by 6 bases, with 17 bases between them. The germline CDR1 and CDR2 sequences are MDHEN and SYDVKM. The DNA of the CDR3 is TGTGCCAGCAGTTTTTCCGGACTTTTTGGGGATGGCTACACCTTC. Protein product: CASSFSGLFGDGYTF.

The chain employs TRBV7-9 and TRBJ2-7; 7 bases agree with TRBD2. This CDR3 comprises 15 residues. Germline assignment: CDR1 SEHNR and CDR2 FQNEAQ (reference sequence). Trimming cost V 6 bases and J 7 bases; bases outside gene matches: 15. As DNA, the CDR3 is TGTGCCAGCAGAGGTACGGGGGAGGGCCTGAGGGAGCAGTACTTC. Amino acid sequence: CASRGTGEGLREQYF.

The chain recombines TRBV6-5 with TRBJ2-7; D possibly corresponds to TRBD2 (5 bases). Trimming removed 8 bases at V and 2 bases at J, with 13 bases between. This CDR3 comprises 13 residues. Germline assignment: CDR1 MNHEY and CDR2 SVGAGI. The CDR3, as DNA: TGTGCCAGCCGGGGATCTTCTACCTACGAGCAGTACTTC. Protein product: CASRGSSTYEQYF.

The V and J genes are TRBV7-6 and TRBJ1-6, with 9 bases fitting TRBD1. V shed 2 bases and J 9 bases; nucleotides not matched to a gene: 8. The CDR3 consists of 16 residues. The germline V gene encodes CDR1 SGHVS and CDR2 FNYEAQ. The CDR3 loop is CASSLKGGQGGSPLHF. In DNA form, the CDR3 reads TGTGCCAGCAGCTTAAAAGGGGGACAGGGTGGTTCACCCCTCCACTTT. Looking up the rest from reference TRBV7-6 and TRBJ1-6 gives the full variable domain: GAGVSQSPRYKVTKRGQDVALRCDPISGHVSLYWYRQALGQGPEFLTYFNYEAQQDKSGLPNDRFSAERPEGSISTLTIQRTEQRDSAMYRCASSLKGGQGGSPLHFGNGTRLTVT.

The chain joins TRBV6-6 to TRBJ2-3, with a weak D call TRBD2 (6 bases). Germline CDR1 and CDR2: MNHNY and SVGAGI (reference sequence). The CDR3 totals 15 residues. V was trimmed by 6 bases and J by 0 bases, leaving 13 bases between them. CDR3 coding DNA: TGTGCCAGCAGCCACCACGGGGGAAGCACAGATACGCAGTATTTT. Translating gives CASSHHGGSTDTQYF.

V and J are TRBV11-2 and TRBJ2-7; the D gene is possibly TRBD2 (6 bases). The CDR3 sequence is 15 residues long. Trimming cost V 1 base and J 1 base, with 11 bases left between them. Germline V gene sequence: CDR1 SGHAT, CDR2 FQNNGV. The CDR3 DNA reads TGTGCCAGCAGCTTAGGGCGGGGCTCATCCTACGAGCAGTACTTC. It translates to CASSLGRGSSYEQYF.

The chain combines TRBV5-1 with TRBJ2-1; weak D call: TRBD2 (5 bases). This CDR3 has 13 amino acids. Germline CDR1 SGHRS, CDR2 YFSETQ. Trimming removed 7 bases from V and 9 bases from J, with 17 bases in between. Here the CDR3 DNA reads TGCGCCAGCGGCACGGGGTCCTCGCGTGAGCAGTTCTTC. As protein: CASGTGSSREQFF.

The J gene is TRBJ2-7, the V gene TRBV30, with D uncertain. Trimming removed 0 bases at V and 2 bases at J, with 11 bases between. The germline gives CDR1 GTSNPN, CDR2 SVGIG (reference sequence). The CDR3 contains 14 residues. The DNA for the CDR3 is TGTGCCTGGAGTGTAATTAGCTTTACCTACGAGCAGTACTTC. This translates into CAWSVISFTYEQYF.

This chain uses TRBV28 with TRBJ2-1; D not resolved. V dropped 3 bases and J dropped 4 bases, with 7 bases sitting between them. Germline CDR1 and CDR2: MDHEN and SYDVKM. CDR3 size: 13 residues. The CDR3 spells CASSLPGYNEQFF. CDR3 nucleotides: TGTGCCAGCAGTTTGCCAGGTTACAATGAGCAGTTCTTC.

The chain employs TRBV27 and TRBJ2-5; maybe TRBD2 (5 bases). Germline-derived CDR1 and CDR2 are MNHEY and SMNVEV (reference sequence). Trimming removed 2 bases from V and 4 bases from J, with 14 bases in between. This CDR3 is built from 15 residues. The CDR3 DNA is TGTGCCAGCAGTTTAAGAGGGAACGGGCGAGAGACCCAGTACTTC. Protein product: CASSLRGNGRETQYF.

The rearrangement links TRBV7-6 to TRBJ1-1, with a possible D match to TRBD1 (6 bases). This CDR3 comprises 13 residues. From germline, CDR1 is SGHVS and CDR2 FNYEAQ. V was shortened by 5 bases and J by 0 bases, with 7 bases between the two germline ends. The CDR3, as DNA: TGTGCCAGCAGCGGGGACATGAACACTGAAGCTTTCTTT. Its protein product is CASSGDMNTEAFF.

The chain carries TRBV19 and TRBJ1-2, with D possibly being TRBD1 (5 bases). This CDR3 comprises 14 residues. Trimming shortened V by 0 bases and J by 0 bases, and 5 bases separated the two germline ends. Germline CDR1 is LNHDA and CDR2 is SQIVND (reference sequence). CDR3 amino acids: CASSIDRANYGYTF. CDR3 bases: TGTGCCAGTAGTATAGACAGGGCTAACTATGGCTACACCTTC.